The present T cell receptor beta chain was sequenced within a study of blood T cell repertoires in COVID-19. Study-wide context: Some COVID-19 samples were acute and others convalescent; all came from the United States, Italy and Spain.

From germline, CDR1 is SGHRS and CDR2 YFSETQ. CDR3 length: 15 residues. Trimming at V came to 0 bases and at J to 7 bases, leaving 6 bases not matched to a gene. Sequenced by immunoSEQ multiplex PCR; TCRdb stores in-frame clones only, minus some. The data show approximately 310,000 clones, around 87% seen once. Sequenced material: peripheral blood. J is TRBJ2-7 and V is TRBV5-1; 11 nucleotides line up with TRBD2. The sequence was obtained from a woman between 50 and 59 years old who had recovered from COVID-19. The CDR3 here is CASSLGLAGRGEQYF. CDR3 in DNA: TGCGCCAGCAGCTTGGGACTAGCGGGACGAGGGGAGCAGTACTTC.